This T cell receptor (beta chain) was retrieved from a study of early T cells in non-severe SARS-CoV-2 infection. Study in general: Sequencing used unsorted whole-blood bulk RNA, so chains lack pairing. Study-level points and caveats: A preference for anti-spike CD8 responses marked VDJdb matching, which missed private and CD4 specificities.

This CDR3 is 19 amino acids long. This clonotype was seen a handful of times. The antigen is not known. Individual cDNA molecules received unique molecular identifiers during library preparation. In TCRdb, the 5' RACE reads were re-called with MiXCR into one record per CDR3 protein. The sample records about 68,000 distinct CDR3 sequences, about 12% being singletons. The origin of this receptor is an adult who was a healthcare worker with PCR-confirmed SARS-CoV-2 infection or an uninfected control (not recorded which). The sequenced sample was whole blood. The gene calls are TRBV3-2 and TRBJ2-7; TRBD2, the D gene given by the table, was not confirmed from the DNA. TRBV3-2 is classified as a pseudogene. CDR3 sequence (DNA): TGTGCCAGCAGCCAATCGGATAGACTAGCGGGGCCGAGCTCCTACGAGCAGTACTTC. Translating gives CASSQSDRLAGPSSYEQYF.